This T cell receptor beta chain was documented in a study of T cells in Graves' hyperthyroidism and ophthalmopathy. Between the trimmed V and J ends, which lost 3 bases and 0 bases, there was a span of 6 bases. Germline V lookup: CDR1 KGHSH, CDR2 LQKENI. The CDR3 is 15 amino acids. Findings and caveats of the study: Researchers found most expanded thyroid clonotypes above 0.001 in blood as well.

Turning to this clonotype: The antigen is not known.

The CDR3 regions of TCR beta were amplified from RNA transcripts. RT-PCR in the first round (using the HTBI primer set) targeted the TCR CDR3. TCRdb reprocessed the multiplex PCR reads via MiXCR and lists one record per CDR3 protein. The table lists over 700,000 distinct CDR3 sequences, approximately 19% of them singletons, with around 17% in the top ten. What was sequenced was blood. The sequence derives from a woman aged 50 to 60 with Graves' hyperthyroidism that later progressed to Graves' ophthalmopathy. The chain employs TRBV18 and TRBJ1-6; D remains unclear. The CDR3 sequence: CASSPQSSYNSPLHF. Written as DNA, the CDR3 is TGTGCCAGCTCACCCCAGAGCTCCTATAATTCACCCCTCCACTTT.